The entry below describes one TCR beta chain. The time point: persistent/refractory GD, antithyroid drugs over 5 years with positive TRAb. Researchers made the TCR library from RNA that was extracted from PBMCs. The data were taken from a study of regulatory T cells in long-lasting Graves disease. To make TCR beta libraries, researchers used iRepertoire HTBI primers and Arm-PCR of CDR3 regions. MiXCR, run by TCRdb on the multiplex PCR reads, gives a single entry per CDR3 protein. The table lists about 460,000 distinct CDR3 sequences, around a fifth of them singletons. This specimen consisted of peripheral blood mononuclear cells (PBMCs), obtained when the disease was refractory, from a patient treated with antithyroid drugs. This TCR came from a female donor with Graves disease.

The chain's CDR3 is CAWILVPPGEQYF. The CDR3 DNA follows: TGTGCCTGGATACTCGTTCCTCCCGGGGAGCAGTACTTC. The chain links TRBV30 to TRBJ2-7; D call uncertain. Trimming left V 4 bases short and J 7 bases short, with 17 bases between. Germline lookup yields CDR1 GTSNPN and CDR2 SVGIG (reference sequence). The CDR3 spans 13 residues.